This T cell receptor (beta chain) was profiled in a study of blood T cell repertoires in COVID-19. Study summary: COVID-19 samples collected from the United States, Italy and Spain covered acute and convalescent phases.

After removal of 2 bases from V and 7 bases from J, the junction contained 7 bases not matched to a gene. The CDR3 length is 15 residues. Germline loops: CDR1 SGDLS, CDR2 YYNGEE. Per the original data handling: Using reference gene primer amplification, nucleated cell counts were estimated. TCRdb's table, derived via immunoSEQ multiplex PCR, lists solely in-frame clones and lacks some. V, J and clone size derive from that table, while D and trimming were established from the DNA sequence. The profile shows fewer than 200,000 clones, 84% of them singletons. The receptor's source is a man between 35 and 55 years old who had recovered from COVID-19. Sequencing used peripheral blood. The chain recombines TRBV9 with TRBJ1-5, with 9 bases aligning to TRBD1. CDR3 sequence: CASSVGQGERQPQHF. The DNA for the CDR3 is TGTGCCAGCAGCGTGGGACAGGGCGAAAGACAGCCCCAGCATTTT.